Described below is a single TCR beta chain sequence and its context. What it binds is unknown. The sample comes from a study of shared clonotypes between healthy human individuals. Study context: Aged 18 to 49, the donors were two women and a few men.

Study results and limitations: Non-shared clonotypes were found to have lower generation probabilities than the clonotypes that were shared by all four of the sorted-subset donors.

Using immunoSEQ multiplex PCR, the repertoire was profiled, and TCRdb retains in-frame clones only, with some absent. The data show around 550,000 clones, with almost 97% seen just once and about 0.054% held by the top ten. The TCR was taken from a woman in her twenties or thirties in good health. Sequences were obtained from naive CD4+ T cells sorted from blood. Described subset: CD45RA+ positively selected.

The CDR3 region has the DNA TGTGCCAGCAGCGAGGGGGGAAGGGGGCCCCAGCATTTT. It codes for CASSEGGRGPQHF. This rearrangement joins TRBV9 to TRBJ1-5; D is perhaps TRBD1 (6 bases). This CDR3 has 13 amino acids. V gave up 3 bases and J gave up 9 bases, with 13 bases separating them. CDR1 is SGDLS, CDR2 YYNGEE, per germline.